Below are 20 T cell receptor beta chains sequenced from a single sample in a study of T cells after yellow fever vaccination (dated by TCRdb to between 2017 and 2020). The method behind the library was 5' RACE. Reads for this sample came from an Illumina HiSeq 2500. TCRdb trimmed the raw reads at Q25, called clones with MiXCR and kept productive beta chains. Duplicate CDR3 protein sequences are folded into a single record with the most common DNA and genes. For this sample there are about 240,000 distinct CDR3 sequences; roughly 7.2% appear just once. The ten largest make up approximately 0.87% of the sample. Taken with the paper, the label for treatment or condition translates to: live attenuated yellow fever vaccine strain. The source was CD4+ T cells sorted from PBMCs, collected 15 days after the yellow fever booster vaccination. These receptors originate from a man aged 30 to 45 who received the YFV17D yellow fever vaccine.

The gene calls are TRBV5-1 and TRBJ2-2; 11 bases agree with TRBD2. This CDR3 has 16 residues. V lost 4 bases and J lost 6; bases outside the gene matches: 8. CDR1 SGHRS and CDR2 YFSETQ come from the germline V gene. CDR3 in DNA: TGCGCCAGCAGCGGAGGTAGCGGGAGGGCCGCCGGGGAGCTGTTTTTT. It is translated as CASSGGSGRAAGELFF.

V usage is TRBV6-5 and J usage is TRBJ1-4; D possibly corresponds to TRBD1 (6 bases). The germline V gene encodes CDR1 MNHEY and CDR2 SVGAGI. The CDR3 has 15 amino acids. Trimming pared 6 bases from V and 2 bases from J, leaving 13 bases between. Written as DNA, the CDR3 is TGTGCCAGCAGCCAAAACACAGGGACTAATGAAAAACTGTTTTTT. It specifies CASSQNTGTNEKLFF.

This clonotype was recorded at least ten times. The rearrangement joins TRBV20-1 to TRBJ2-1; 10 bases agree with TRBD2. CDR3 length: 15 amino acids. The V segment lost 4 bases and the J segment 4 bases; nucleotides outside the gene matches: 7. CDR1 and CDR2 from the germline V gene are DFQATT and SNEGSKA (reference sequence). As DNA, the CDR3 is TGCAGTGCTATTATTAGCGGGAGGTCTTACAATGAGCAGTTCTTC. It yields the protein CSAIISGRSYNEQFF.

The rearrangement joins TRBV7-8 to TRBJ2-5; possibly TRBD1 for D (6 bases). Trimming stripped 5 bases from V and 4 bases from J, with 14 bases between. The CDR3 loop spans 14 amino acids. Germline CDR1 SGHVS, CDR2 FQNEAQ. The CDR3 nucleotides are TGTGCCAGCAGCGGGAAGGGGGAGAGAGAGACCCAGTACTTC. Protein: CASSGKGERETQYF.

This clonotype was observed at least ten times. The chain carries TRBV7-2 and TRBJ2-5, with D perhaps being TRBD1 or TRBD2 (5 bases each). The CDR3 totals 13 residues. Germline-derived CDR1 and CDR2 are SGHTA and FQGNSA. V was clipped by 8 bases and J by 2 bases, with 12 bases between them. CDR3 amino acids: CASSLGRQETQYF. As DNA, the CDR3 is TGTGCCAGCTCACTGGGACGGCAAGAGACCCAGTACTTC.

V is TRBV29-1 and J is TRBJ2-1, with no clear D. With 5 bases removed from V and 0 bases from J, the gap between germline ends came to 11 bases. Germline V gives CDR1 SQVTM, CDR2 ANQGSEA. CDR3 size: 14 residues. CDR3 coding DNA: TGCAGCGTTAACCTCGTGGGCTCCTACAATGAGCAGTTCTTC. This sequence encodes CSVNLVGSYNEQFF.

The chain joins TRBV6-5 to TRBJ2-4, with 10 bases that match TRBD1. The germline V gene has CDR1 MNHEY and CDR2 SVGAGI. Trimming took 2 bases from V and 0 from J; bases not matched to a gene: 1. This CDR3 contains 16 residues. CDR3 protein: CASSYGTGVAKNIQYF. CDR3 sequence (DNA): TGTGCCAGCAGTTACGGGACAGGGGTAGCCAAAAACATTCAGTACTTC.

Notes on this clonotype: One end of the junction does not line up with germline, which may come from a read error. The chain recombines TRBV10-3 with TRBJ1-4; 9 nucleotides agree with TRBD1. Germline V lookup: CDR1 ENHRY, CDR2 SYGVKD. This CDR3 contains 12 residues. This chain's CDR3 is CAISEFRDRVIF. The CDR3 DNA follows: TGTGCCATCAGTGAGTTCCGGGACAGGGTGATTTTT.

The gene calls are TRBV5-1 and TRBJ2-7; D perhaps matches TRBD1 (5 bases). The CDR3 totals 16 residues. The V gene lost 4 bases and the J gene lost 2 bases, with 19 bases spanning the gap. Germline V gene lookup returns CDR1 SGHRS and CDR2 YFSETQ. The CDR3, as DNA: TGCGCCAGCAGCGGGATGGCAGCGACAGCCGCCTACGAGCAGTACTTC. It is translated as CASSGMAATAAYEQYF.

Ten or more counts support this clonotype. V usage is TRBV7-6 and J usage is TRBJ2-5, with TRBD2 matching 7 bases. The germline CDR1 and CDR2 sequences are SGHVS and FNYEAQ. J lost 5 bases, V lost 2 bases, and 5 bases had no gene match. The CDR3 sequence is 14 residues long. For the CDR3, the DNA is TGTGCCAGCAGCTTAATGGCGGGAGAGGAGACCCAGTACTTC. This codes for CASSLMAGEETQYF.

This clonotype was found a few times. The chain uses TRBV12-3 or TRBV12-4 and TRBJ2-7; a possible D gene is TRBD2 (6 bases). The germline V and J ends were trimmed by 6 bases and 2 bases, with 17 bases remaining between them. CDR3 size: 15 residues. The CDR3 here is CASSPAGKAAYEQYF. The CDR3 DNA reads as TGTGCCAGCAGCCCGGCGGGGAAAGCGGCCTACGAGCAGTACTTC.

The chain is built from TRBV29-1 and TRBJ2-5; D is perhaps TRBD1 (6 bases). Germline assignment: CDR1 SQVTM and CDR2 ANQGSEA. The CDR3 sequence is 13 residues long. With 6 bases removed from V and 5 bases from J, the gap between germline ends came to 16 bases. CDR3 coding DNA: TGCAGCGTCCGACAGGCCCTGGGTGAGACCCAGTACTTC. Translated, it gives CSVRQALGETQYF.

The chain uses TRBV10-3 and TRBJ2-1, with D maybe TRBD1 (6 bases). The CDR3 runs to 14 residues. The germline gives CDR1 ENHRY, CDR2 SYGVKD. V lost 6 bases and J 4 bases, leaving 13 bases between the germline ends. The CDR3 coding sequence is TGTGCCATCAGAAACGGACAGCCTTACAATGAGCAGTTCTTC. Residues: CAIRNGQPYNEQFF.

The rearrangement links TRBV5-1 to TRBJ2-2; the match to TRBD1 covers 8 bases. Germline CDR1 reads SGHRS; CDR2 reads YFSETQ. There are 15 residues in the CDR3. Trimming at V came to 1 base and at J to 3 bases, leaving 2 bases not matched to a gene. The DNA of the CDR3 is TGCGCCAGCAGCTTGACGGACAGGGACACCGGGGAGCTGTTTTTT. As protein: CASSLTDRDTGELFF.

V gene TRBV7-2 combines with J gene TRBJ2-7; 10 bases map to TRBD1. This CDR3 comprises 15 residues. V gave up 2 bases and J gave up 6 bases; unmatched junction bases: 7. Per germline, CDR1 SGHTA and CDR2 FQGNSA. The CDR3: CASSLTGTGAGEQYF. CDR3 DNA: TGTGCCAGCAGCTTAACCGGGACAGGGGCAGGCGAGCAGTACTTC.

The J gene is TRBJ2-7, the V gene TRBV6-2 or TRBV6-3, with D perhaps matching TRBD2 (6 bases). The CDR3 runs 14 residues. V lost 6 bases to trimming and J lost 0 bases, with 12 bases between them. CDR1 and CDR2 (germline): MNHEY, SVGEGT. The CDR3 DNA reads as TGTGCCAGCAGGCGGGGACTGGCCTCCTACGAGCAGTACTTC. Translating it yields CASRRGLASYEQYF.

The table lists this clonotype with many counts. The chain recombines TRBV24-1 with TRBJ2-2; no definite D call. The CDR3 consists of 13 residues. Germline assignment: CDR1 KGHDR and CDR2 SFDVKD. Trimming took off 4 bases at V and 8 bases at J, with 10 bases between the two ends. Written as DNA, the CDR3 is TGTGCCACCAGTGAAAGGACCACAGGGGAGCTGTTTTTT. Amino acids: CATSERTTGELFF.

The chain's CDR3 is CASSYPGGEAFF. CDR3 nucleotides: TGCGCCAGCAGCTACCCAGGGGGAGAAGCTTTCTTT. The chain has TRBV5-1 and TRBJ1-1; 7 bases match TRBD1. The V gene end was trimmed by 3 bases and the J gene end by 8 bases; junction bases not matched to a gene: 4. CDR3 size: 12 residues. CDR1 and CDR2 (germline): SGHRS, YFSETQ.

The sample holds many counts of this clonotype. CDR3 sequence (DNA): TGCAGTGCTGGACTAGCGGGAGTAACAGATACGCAGTATTTT. Translated: CSAGLAGVTDTQYF. This chain connects TRBV20-1 to TRBJ2-3; 13 positions agree with TRBD2. V lost 5 bases, J lost 3 bases, and 2 bases stayed unmatched. Per germline, CDR1 DFQATT and CDR2 SNEGSKA (reference sequence). This CDR3 region has 14 residues.

V usage is TRBV12-3 or TRBV12-4 and J usage is TRBJ2-1, with D possibly being TRBD2 (6 bases). The length of the CDR3 is 14 residues. Trimming shortened V by 10 bases and J by 3 bases, and 16 bases separated the two germline ends. The CDR3 nucleotides read TGTGCCACCACCGGGACTTTCTTCTACAATGAGCAGTTCTTC. Its protein is CATTGTFFYNEQFF.